Listed here are 22 T cell receptor beta chains from one sample, sequenced in a study of cytomegalovirus exposure and HLA in healthy donors. Primers included in the PCR were 60 Vbeta and 13 Jbeta primers. TCRdb keeps only in-frame clones here, not all; method: immunoSEQ multiplex PCR. The sample lists some 140,000 clones; 82% were seen once. Sequenced material: PBMCs. Every receptor here comes from a woman aged 50 to 60 in good health and CMV-seropositive.

The chain combines TRBV7-2 with TRBJ1-2; D call uncertain. Trimming cost V 5 bases and J 8 bases, with 12 bases left between them. The CDR3 loop spans 12 amino acids. CDR1 is SGHTA and CDR2 is FQGNSA in the germline V gene. The CDR3 DNA is TGTGCCAGCAGCCAGTTCTGGTCGGGCTACACCTTC. Its translation: CASSQFWSGYTF.

The gene calls are TRBV9 and TRBJ2-5; 8 bases line up with TRBD1. The CDR3 extends over 15 amino acids. Looked up from germline, CDR1 is SGDLS and CDR2 is YYNGEE. After removal of 2 bases from V and 1 base from J, the junction contained 4 bases not matched to a gene. The CDR3 DNA is TGTGCCAGCAGCGTTCGGACAGGGACCCAAGAGACCCAGTACTTC. This sequence encodes CASSVRTGTQETQYF.

The CDR3 coding sequence is TGTGCCAGCAGCTTAGACCTGGACCCTCCACCATCAGGGTCCACCGGGGAGCTGTTTTTT. It yields the protein CASSLDLDPPPSGSTGELFF. The chain recombines TRBV11-3 with TRBJ2-2, with D tentatively TRBD1 (5 bases). Germline V lookup: CDR1 SGHNT, CDR2 YENEEA. CDR3 length equals 20 residues. Trimming shortened V by 0 bases and J by 4 bases, and 24 bases separated the two germline ends.

The V and J genes are TRBV30 and TRBJ2-7, with 7 positions matching TRBD1. The germline V gene encodes CDR1 GTSNPN and CDR2 SVGIG (reference sequence). V dropped 0 bases and J dropped 2; count of bases not matched to a gene: 13. The CDR3 spans 17 residues. In DNA form, the CDR3 reads TGTGCCTGGAGTGTACTTCCCTGGGGGACAGAGCCCTACGAGCAGTACTTC. Its protein product is CAWSVLPWGTEPYEQYF.

The J gene is TRBJ2-5, the V gene TRBV7-2; no clear D gene. The germline V gene encodes CDR1 SGHTA and CDR2 FQGNSA. This CDR3 comprises 11 residues. Trimming cost V 5 bases and J 3 bases, with 4 bases left between them. The CDR3 DNA is TGTGCCAGCAGCCACAAAGAGACCCAGTACTTC. This sequence encodes CASSHKETQYF. Based on the CDR3 plus reference TRBV7-2 and TRBJ2-5, the full variable domain is GAGVSQSPSNKVTEKGKDVELRCDPISGHTALYWYRQSLGQGLEFLIYFQGNSAPDKSGLPSDRFSAERTGGSVSTLTIQRTQQEDSAVYLCASSHKETQYFGPGTRLLVL.

The CDR3, as DNA: TGTGCCAGCAGTGAAGTCGGGAAGAGAGGGCGGCTTTCCTACGAGCAGTACTTC. It codes for CASSEVGKRGRLSYEQYF. The chain joins TRBV6-1 to TRBJ2-7, with D possibly matching TRBD2 (5 bases). The CDR3 spans 18 residues. The ends were cut back, 1 base at V and 1 base at J, with 20 bases in the middle. Germline V gene lookup returns CDR1 MNHNS and CDR2 SASEGT.

The sample holds one count of this clone. The DNA of the CDR3 is TGTGCCAGCAGCTCTGGGACACCCGATGGCTACACCTTC. It encodes CASSSGTPDGYTF. J is TRBJ1-2 and V is TRBV7-3, with D possibly matching TRBD1 (6 bases). This CDR3 has 13 amino acids. Germline values: CDR1 SGHTA, CDR2 FQGTGA. V shed 4 bases and J shed 6 bases, with 12 bases lying between them. Combining the CDR3 with reference TRBV7-3 and TRBJ1-2 gives the whole variable domain GAGVSQTPSNKVTEKGKYVELRCDPISGHTALYWYRQSLGQGPEFLIYFQGTGAADDSGLPNDRFFAVRPEGSVSTLKIQRTERGDSAVYLCASSSGTPDGYTFGSGTRLTVV.

This sequence joins TRBV27 and TRBJ1-5; D is perhaps TRBD1 (5 bases). Trimming took off 5 bases at V and 7 bases at J, with 12 bases between the two ends. The CDR3 loop spans 13 amino acids. Looked up from germline, CDR1 is MNHEY and CDR2 is SMNVEV (reference sequence). CDR3: CASSLAGGQPQHF. CDR3 nucleotide sequence: TGTGCCAGCAGTCTAGCCGGGGGACAGCCCCAGCATTTT.

This clone showed up just once. The chain links TRBV7-2 to TRBJ2-7, with D hard to call. Trimming stripped 1 base from V and 0 bases from J, with 13 bases between. Germline CDR1 reads SGHTA; CDR2 reads FQGNSA. The CDR3 has 16 amino acids. This chain's CDR3 is CASSLVWSPHSYEQYF. CDR3 nucleotide sequence: TGTGCCAGCAGCTTAGTTTGGAGTCCTCACTCCTACGAGCAGTACTTC. Full variable domain (outside the CDR3, taken from reference TRBV7-2 and TRBJ2-7): GAGVSQSPSNKVTEKGKDVELRCDPISGHTALYWYRQSLGQGLEFLIYFQGNSAPDKSGLPSDRFSAERTGGSVSTLTIQRTQQEDSAVYLCASSLVWSPHSYEQYFGPGTRLTVT.

The chain combines TRBV9 with TRBJ1-1, with a possible D match to TRBD1 (5 bases). V was trimmed by 3 bases and J by 2 bases, leaving 8 bases between them. This CDR3 is built from 13 residues. Germline-derived CDR1 and CDR2 are SGDLS and YYNGEE. CDR3 protein: CASSAQGNTEAFF. The CDR3 DNA follows: TGTGCCAGCAGCGCCCAGGGAAACACTGAAGCTTTCTTT.

The CDR3 loop is CASSLQGQGANGYTF. The CDR3 nucleotides read TGCGCCAGCAGCTTGCAAGGACAGGGGGCTAATGGCTACACCTTC. The V and J genes are TRBV5-1 and TRBJ1-2, with 11 bases lining up with TRBD1. From germline, CDR1 is SGHRS and CDR2 YFSETQ. V lost 1 base to trimming and J lost 6 bases; unmatched junction nucleotides: 5. The CDR3 covers 15 residues.

The V and J genes are TRBV28 and TRBJ2-7, with a tentative D call TRBD1 (6 bases). CDR3 length: 14 residues. CDR1 is MDHEN, CDR2 SYDVKM, per germline. Deletions cut 7 bases from V and 4 bases from J, with 17 bases between. The CDR3 region has the DNA TGTGCCAGCAACTGGGGGCCTAAGGAGTACGAGCAGTACTTC. It encodes CASNWGPKEYEQYF.

V gene TRBV9 combines with J gene TRBJ2-1, with 8 bases identical to TRBD1. The CDR3 consists of 15 residues. V was pared by 2 bases and J by 4 bases, with 5 bases of the junction left unmatched. Per the germline V gene, CDR1 is SGDLS and CDR2 is YYNGEE. CDR3 coding DNA: TGTGCCAGCAGCGTCGACAGGGGACTTTACAATGAGCAGTTCTTC. Its translation is CASSVDRGLYNEQFF.

The V call is TRBV5-4, the J call TRBJ2-1; 7 bases align to TRBD2. CDR1 SGHNT and CDR2 YYREEE come from the germline V gene (reference sequence). This CDR3 contains 16 residues. Trimming removed 5 bases from V and 4 bases from J; junction bases left unmatched: 12. CDR3 sequence (DNA): TGTGCCAGCAGTGTGTCGGGGGGTAGCGGGTACAATGAGCAGTTCTTC. Protein sequence: CASSVSGGSGYNEQFF.

This sequence joins TRBV5-1 and TRBJ2-1; D remains ambiguous. V lost 5 bases, J lost 2 bases, and 14 bases lay in between. From germline, CDR1 is SGHRS and CDR2 YFSETQ. The length of the CDR3 is 15 residues. This CDR3 is CASRAGVAAYNEQFF. CDR3 DNA sequence: TGCGCCAGCAGGGCTGGTGTGGCAGCCTACAATGAGCAGTTCTTC.

The chain couples TRBV28 to TRBJ1-6; 9 bases match TRBD1. CDR1 is MDHEN, CDR2 SYDVKM, per germline. The CDR3 loop spans 16 amino acids. V dropped 3 bases and J dropped 6; count of bases not matched to a gene: 6. The CDR3 here is CASSLVQGALNSPLHF. Written as DNA, the CDR3 is TGTGCCAGCAGTTTGGTACAGGGGGCGCTTAATTCACCCCTCCACTTT.

The chain combines TRBV5-1 with TRBJ1-1; D may be TRBD1 (5 bases). The germline V gene encodes CDR1 SGHRS and CDR2 YFSETQ. The CDR3 is made up of 14 amino acids. The V end lost 6 bases, the J end lost 0 bases, and 12 bases lay between the germline ends. The CDR3 DNA follows: TGCGCCAGCAACTGGGGGGGTTTGAACACTGAAGCTTTCTTT. Residues: CASNWGGLNTEAFF.

J is TRBJ2-7 and V is TRBV11-2; 11 bases align to TRBD2. Germline V gene sequence: CDR1 SGHAT, CDR2 FQNNGV. The CDR3 length is 16 residues. J was trimmed by 5 bases and V by 0 bases; bases with no gene match: 6. This CDR3 is CASSLDRTSGWNEQYF. The CDR3 DNA sequence: TGTGCCAGCAGCTTAGACCGGACTAGCGGGTGGAACGAGCAGTACTTC.

The chain recombines TRBV5-4 with TRBJ1-2; maybe TRBD1 (5 bases). The CDR3 covers 14 residues. Looked up from germline, CDR1 is SGHNT and CDR2 is YYREEE (reference sequence). V was pared by 1 base and J by 4 bases, with 11 bases between. CDR3 in DNA: TGTGCCAGCAGCTTGCAGGGTACGGGCTATGGCTACACCTTC. Its protein product is CASSLQGTGYGYTF.

This clone appeared a few times. The chain employs TRBV4-1 and TRBJ1-1; D gene ambiguous. The V and J ends lost 1 base and 5 bases respectively, with 11 bases between them. Germline loops: CDR1 MGHRA, CDR2 YSYEKL. CDR3 length equals 14 residues. Written as DNA, the CDR3 is TGCGCCAGCAGCCAAGTGTTCGAGGATACTGAAGCTTTCTTT. It codes for CASSQVFEDTEAFF.

The sample holds a few counts of this clone. The chain links TRBV4-2 to TRBJ2-2, with 12 bases matching TRBD2. The ends lost 0 bases at V and 7 bases at J; junction bases unmatched: 9. The length of the CDR3 is 18 residues. Germline V CDR1 and CDR2: LGHNA, YNFKEQ. CDR3 sequence (DNA): TGTGCCAGCAGCCAAGAGTTCGGCCTAGCGGGAGGGTACGGGGAGCTGTTTTTT. The encoded protein is CASSQEFGLAGGYGELFF.

This chain uses TRBV4-3 with TRBJ1-1; a possible D gene is TRBD1 (6 bases). The CDR3 consists of 14 residues. The germline V gene encodes CDR1 LGHNA and CDR2 YSLEER. The V gene lost 1 base and the J gene lost 2 bases, with 8 bases spanning the gap. For the CDR3, the DNA is TGCGCCAGCAGCCAAGTAGGGGGTAACACTGAAGCTTTCTTT. The encoded protein is CASSQVGGNTEAFF.